This passage covers 18 T cell receptor beta chains from one sample sequenced in a study of OX40 agonist ivuxolimab in advanced cancers. The library came from the immunoSEQ multiplex PCR assay. The immuneACCESS repertoire file appears here via TCRdb, limited to in-frame rearrangements. These files lack a portion of the clones; in checked studies, under half of the deficit traces to unresolved V genes, and the cause of the others is not known. Counted in this sample were tens of thousands of clones; approximately 90% of them appeared once. The ten most abundant clones make up roughly 48% of the sample. The material was CD4+ or CD8+ T cells sorted from blood, obtained in a trial of the OX40 agonist ivuxolimab. The receptors originated from an adult with an advanced solid tumor such as melanoma, head and neck, liver or kidney cancer.

This clone was observed a few times. This sequence joins TRBV7-9 and TRBJ1-1, with 7 bases aligning to TRBD1. CDR3 length: 15 residues. The germline gives CDR1 SEHNR, CDR2 FQNEAQ (reference sequence). V lost 4 bases and J lost 8; bases outside the gene matches: 13. This CDR3 reads CASSSSRDRIREAFF. The CDR3 DNA sequence: TGTGCCAGCAGCTCTTCCCGGGACAGAATTCGAGAAGCTTTCTTT.

The rearrangement joins TRBV6-6 to TRBJ2-7; TRBD2 matches at 8 bases. In germline, CDR1 is MNHNY, CDR2 SVGAGI (reference sequence). V lost 0 bases to trimming and J lost 6 bases; unmatched junction nucleotides: 1. This CDR3 is 13 amino acids long. The CDR3 nucleotides read TGTGCCAGCAGTTACTCCGGGGGGGGCGAGCAGTACTTC. As protein: CASSYSGGGEQYF.

The chain couples TRBV7-7 to TRBJ2-7, with D hard to call. The germline gives CDR1 SSHAT, CDR2 FNYEAQ (reference sequence). The germline V and J ends were trimmed by 3 bases and 1 base, with 7 bases remaining between them. The CDR3 loop spans 13 amino acids. The DNA of the CDR3 is TGTGCCAGCAGCTTTAGGGTTTCCTACGAGCAGTACTTC. It translates to CASSFRVSYEQYF.

The V and J genes are TRBV4-1 and TRBJ2-5, with 9 bases fitting TRBD2. The CDR3 sequence is 15 residues long. V was pared by 0 bases and J by 7 bases, with 6 bases of the junction left unmatched. CDR1 and CDR2 (germline): MGHRA, YSYEKL. The CDR3 loop reads CASSQDSRGGGTQYF. CDR3 DNA sequence: TGCGCCAGCAGCCAAGATTCCCGCGGGGGGGGGACCCAGTACTTC.

Note on this clone: This CDR3 is also generated by other DNA sequences in the sample. This chain links TRBV20-1 with TRBJ2-7; D ambiguous. V was trimmed by 0 bases and J by 1 base, leaving 1 base between them. Germline loops: CDR1 DFQATT, CDR2 SNEGSKA (reference sequence). The CDR3 runs to 11 residues. This CDR3 is CSARDSYEQYF. In nucleotides, the CDR3 is TGCAGTGCTAGAGATTCCTACGAGCAGTACTTC.

The V and J genes are TRBV28 and TRBJ1-4; 10 bases are shared with TRBD1. The CDR3 covers 15 residues. The ends lost 7 bases at V and 8 bases at J; junction bases unmatched: 10. CDR1 is MDHEN, CDR2 SYDVKM, per germline. CDR3 sequence reads: CASTPYRTGGEKLFF. Here the CDR3 DNA reads TGTGCCAGCACCCCTTACCGGACAGGGGGAGAAAAACTGTTTTTT.

This clone was observed a single time. This sequence joins TRBV5-1 and TRBJ1-5, with D possibly being TRBD1 (5 bases). The CDR3 is 13 amino acids. V lost 4 bases and J lost 7, with 12 bases in between. Per germline, CDR1 SGHRS and CDR2 YFSETQ. As DNA, the CDR3 is TGCGCCAGCAGCCTAGGGGCTGGGCAGCCCCAGCATTTT. Residues: CASSLGAGQPQHF. Using reference TRBV5-1 and TRBJ1-5 for the parts outside the CDR3, the full variable domain is KAGVTQTPRYLIKTRGQQVTLSCSPISGHRSVSWYQQTPGQGLQFLFEYFSETQRNKGNFPGRFSGRQFSNSRSEMNVSTLELGDSALYLCASSLGAGQPQHFGDGTRLSIL.

J is TRBJ2-7 and V is TRBV14; D gene unclear. This CDR3 comprises 14 residues. Trimming cost V 0 bases and J 3 bases, with 9 bases left between them. CDR1 and CDR2 from the germline V gene are SGHDN and FVKESK. The CDR3 coding sequence is TGTGCCAGCAGCCAAGATAACAGCTTCTACGAGCAGTACTTC. It encodes CASSQDNSFYEQYF.

The V call is TRBV28, the J call TRBJ2-7; D gene uncertain. Germline assignment: CDR1 MDHEN and CDR2 SYDVKM. Deletions cut 5 bases from V and 10 bases from J, with 18 bases between. This CDR3 region has 13 residues. CDR3 DNA: TGTGCCAGCAGTGTAGTCGGCTTAACCGGACAGTACTTC. This encodes CASSVVGLTGQYF.

The V and J genes are TRBV4-3 and TRBJ1-2; D unresolved. Germline V gives CDR1 LGHNA, CDR2 YSLEER. Between the trimmed V and J ends, which lost 0 bases and 4 bases, there was a span of 6 bases. CDR3 length equals 13 residues. Here the CDR3 reads CASSQDSTYGYTF. The CDR3 bases are TGCGCCAGCAGCCAAGATTCCACCTATGGCTACACCTTC.

The chain couples TRBV5-1 to TRBJ2-2; no clear D gene. V was pared by 1 base and J by 1 base, with 5 bases between. Germline CDR1 SGHRS, CDR2 YFSETQ. This CDR3 contains 14 residues. Here the CDR3 reads CASSLTVNTGELFF. CDR3 coding DNA: TGCGCCAGCAGCTTGACGGTGAACACCGGGGAGCTGTTTTTT.

V usage is TRBV5-4 and J usage is TRBJ2-7; D might be TRBD1 (5 bases). The CDR3 loop spans 15 amino acids. V shed 7 bases and J shed 0 bases, with 17 bases lying between them. Germline lookup yields CDR1 SGHNT and CDR2 YYREEE (reference sequence). Here the CDR3 reads CASRKQGANSYEQYF. The CDR3 nucleotides read TGTGCCAGCCGGAAGCAGGGTGCGAACTCCTACGAGCAGTACTTC.

This chain links TRBV7-9 with TRBJ2-5, with D perhaps matching TRBD1 or TRBD2 (5 bases each). This CDR3 has 14 amino acids. V was clipped by 7 bases and J by 1 base, with 13 bases between them. Germline CDR1 and CDR2: SEHNR and FQNEAQ (reference sequence). For the CDR3, the DNA is TGTGCCAGCATCGATTCGAGGGGCCAAGAGACCCAGTACTTC. Protein product: CASIDSRGQETQYF.

The chain combines TRBV6-5 with TRBJ1-5; D might be TRBD1 (6 bases). Germline CDR1 and CDR2: MNHEY and SVGAGI. The CDR3 covers 14 residues. The V end lost 4 bases, the J end lost 4 bases, and 11 bases lay between the germline ends. Here the CDR3 DNA reads TGTGCCAGCAGTTCCCTACAGGGAAATCAGCCCCAGCATTTT. Translation gives CASSSLQGNQPQHF.

This chain joins TRBV18 and TRBJ1-1; perhaps TRBD1 as D (6 bases). This CDR3 has 19 residues. The V end lost 8 bases, the J end lost 5 bases, and 33 bases lay between the germline ends. The germline CDR1 and CDR2 sequences are KGHSH and LQKENI. This CDR3 reads CASPRVGAGGEWRGTEAFF. DNA for the CDR3: TGTGCCAGCCCTCGGGTGGGGGCTGGAGGGGAATGGCGCGGGACTGAAGCTTTCTTT.

This rearrangement joins TRBV4-2 to TRBJ2-2; no clear D. This CDR3 has 16 amino acids. Trimming took off 0 bases at V and 4 bases at J, with 12 bases between the two ends. Per the germline V gene, CDR1 is LGHNA and CDR2 is YNFKEQ. The DNA for the CDR3 is TGTGCCAGCAGCCAAGAACCGACTCAAGGCACCGGGGAGCTGTTTTTT. Protein sequence: CASSQEPTQGTGELFF.

The chain has TRBV7-9 and TRBJ1-2, with D uncertain. The germline gives CDR1 SEHNR, CDR2 FQNEAQ (reference sequence). This CDR3 contains 15 residues. V was trimmed by 11 bases and J by 1 base, leaving 20 bases between them. The CDR3: CAVPSRRLVNYGYTF. The CDR3 coding sequence is TGTGCCGTCCCGTCCCGTAGACTGGTTAACTATGGCTACACCTTC.

The chain recombines TRBV7-2 with TRBJ2-5, with 10 nucleotides matching TRBD2. Germline V gene data show CDR1 as SGHTA and CDR2 as FQGNSA. J gave up 4 bases and V 1 base, and 6 bases lay outside the gene matches. The CDR3 contains 16 residues. The CDR3 protein is CASSLEGSGGRETQYF. Written as DNA, the CDR3 is TGTGCCAGCAGCTTAGAGGGTAGCGGGGGGAGAGAGACCCAGTACTTC.